The 13 T cell receptor beta chains below were found in one sample sequenced in a study of control samples from healthy donors and cancer patients. Sequenced by immunoSEQ multiplex PCR; TCRdb stores in-frame clones only, minus some. This table has under 200,000 clones, 91% appearing once. The sample comprised blood. These receptors were collected from a young woman in good health.

V gene TRBV3-1 (or the pseudogene TRBV3-2) combines with J gene TRBJ1-2; 8 bases align to TRBD1. The CDR3 length is 16 residues. Unmatched junction bases numbered 10, after V lost 5 bases and J lost 2 bases. Per germline, CDR1 LGHDT and CDR2 YNNKEL (reference sequence). The CDR3 protein is CASSFRAGTGNYGYTF. The CDR3 region has the DNA TGTGCCAGCAGCTTCCGGGCCGGGACAGGAAACTATGGCTACACCTTC.

This clone was seen more than once but under ten times. The rearrangement joins TRBV9 to TRBJ2-1; 11 bases map to TRBD1. Trimming took 2 bases from V and 9 from J; bases not matched to a gene: 7. CDR1 and CDR2 (germline): SGDLS, YYNGEE. The CDR3 consists of 15 residues. This chain's CDR3 is CASSVGTGGFGEQFF. In nucleotides, the CDR3 is TGTGCCAGCAGCGTCGGGACAGGGGGTTTCGGTGAGCAGTTCTTC.

This chain joins TRBV7-9 and TRBJ1-1; D uncertain. The CDR3 runs 13 residues. Trimming removed 1 base from V and 5 bases from J, with 8 bases in between. Germline V gives CDR1 SEHNR, CDR2 FQNEAQ (reference sequence). CDR3 residues: CASSLEPFTEAFF. The CDR3 DNA reads as TGTGCCAGCAGCTTAGAACCGTTTACTGAAGCTTTCTTT.

The CDR3 DNA reads as TGTGCCTGGAGGACAGGGGTTTTGGAGTCACCCCTCCACTTT. Residues: CAWRTGVLESPLHF. The chain carries TRBV30 and TRBJ1-6; TRBD1 aligns across 8 bases. The germline gives CDR1 GTSNPN, CDR2 SVGIG (reference sequence). The CDR3 runs to 14 residues. V lost 3 bases, J lost 10 bases, and 8 bases stayed unmatched.

V usage is TRBV4-3 and J usage is TRBJ2-1, with 14 bases identical to TRBD2. Per germline, CDR1 LGHNA and CDR2 YSLEER. The CDR3 extends over 17 amino acids. With 0 bases clipped from V and 6 bases from J, the junction kept 4 bases outside the gene matches. In DNA form, the CDR3 reads TGCGCCAGCAGCCAAGATGTAGGGACTAGCGGGAGCAATGAGCAGTTCTTC. It specifies CASSQDVGTSGSNEQFF.

This chain uses TRBV27 with TRBJ1-1, with 7 bases lining up with TRBD1. With V trimmed by 4 bases and J by 4 bases, 6 bases remained unmatched. The CDR3 totals 14 residues. Germline CDR1 reads MNHEY; CDR2 reads SMNVEV (reference sequence). The CDR3 coding sequence is TGTGCCAGCAGTTCCGCCCAGGGGGGCACTGAAGCTTTCTTT. Translating gives CASSSAQGGTEAFF.

V usage is TRBV2 and J usage is TRBJ2-2; the match to TRBD2 covers 10 bases. Germline V lookup: CDR1 SNHLY, CDR2 FYNNEI. The CDR3 is 15 amino acids. V shed 6 bases, J shed 3 bases, and the junction held 4 bases outside the gene matches. The DNA of the CDR3 is TGTGCCAGCAGAGCCGGGACTAGCGACACCGGGGAGCTGTTTTTT. Residues: CASRAGTSDTGELFF. The full variable domain, with the rest looked up from reference TRBV2 and TRBJ2-2, is EPEVTQTPSHQVTQMGQEVILRCVPISNHLYFYWYRQILGQKVEFLVSFYNNEISEKSEIFDDQFSVERPDGSNFTLKIRSTKLEDSAMYFCASRAGTSDTGELFFGEGSRLTVL.

On this clone: A read error may be the cause here, since a much bigger clone is one base away. Other nucleotide sequences from this sample produce the same CDR3. This chain uses TRBV4-3 with TRBJ1-2, with D possibly TRBD1 on 6 matching bases. This CDR3 is built from 15 residues. Germline V lookup: CDR1 LGHNA, CDR2 YSLEER. V was trimmed by 3 bases and J by 3 bases, leaving 14 bases between them. The CDR3 loop is CASSQGQGAYYGYTF. CDR3 DNA sequence: TGCGCCAGCAGCCAGGGACAAGGGGCCTACTATGGCTACACCTTC.

The chain has TRBV3-1 (or the pseudogene TRBV3-2) and TRBJ2-7, with TRBD2 matching 7 bases. The CDR3 runs to 16 residues. V lost 2 bases and J lost 0; bases outside the gene matches: 7. The germline V gene encodes CDR1 LGHDT and CDR2 YNNKEL (reference sequence). The CDR3 DNA reads as TGTGCCAGCAGCCAAAAAGGTGGCGGGGGCTCCTACGAGCAGTACTTC. Its protein is CASSQKGGGGSYEQYF.

This clone was counted a single time. The gene calls are TRBV11-2 and TRBJ2-1; TRBD2 agrees at 11 bases. Germline V gives CDR1 SGHAT, CDR2 FQNNGV. This CDR3 has 16 amino acids. V lost 5 bases to trimming and J lost 4 bases; unmatched junction nucleotides: 7. The CDR3 loop reads CASSPVAGGLYNEQFF. The CDR3 DNA reads as TGTGCCAGCAGCCCCGTAGCGGGAGGGTTATACAATGAGCAGTTCTTC.

V is TRBV6-5 and J is TRBJ2-3; D is perhaps TRBD1 (6 bases). This CDR3 comprises 14 residues. The V end lost 6 bases, the J end lost 0 bases, and 10 bases lay between the germline ends. Germline CDR1 reads MNHEY; CDR2 reads SVGAGI. This CDR3 is CASRRTVSTDTQYF. The DNA for the CDR3 is TGTGCCAGCAGGCGGACAGTCAGCACAGATACGCAGTATTTT.

The chain has TRBV21-1 and TRBJ2-4. TRBV21-1 is noted as a pseudogene. This CDR3 is built from 15 residues. The CDR3 sequence: CASSKGTEAKNIQYF. The DNA for the CDR3 is TGTGCCAGCAGCAAAGGGACCGAAGCCAAAAACATTCAGTACTTC.

The V and J genes are TRBV18 and TRBJ1-1; 12 nucleotides match TRBD1. There are 17 residues in the CDR3. Per germline, CDR1 KGHSH and CDR2 LQKENI. V gave up 4 bases and J gave up 1 base; unmatched junction bases: 7. The CDR3 loop reads CASSLSGQGARNTEAFF. CDR3 sequence (DNA): TGTGCCAGCTCACTTTCGGGACAGGGGGCGAGGAACACTGAAGCTTTCTTT. Supplemented by reference TRBV18 and TRBJ1-1, the full variable domain reads NAGVMQNPRHLVRRRGQEARLRCSPMKGHSHVYWYRQLPEEGLKFMVYLQKENIIDESGMPKERFSAEFPKEGPSILRIQQVVRGDSAAYFCASSLSGQGARNTEAFFGQGTRLTVV.